Sequencing of this TCR beta chain was carried out in a study of cytomegalovirus exposure and HLA in healthy donors. About the research overall: The same platform was used for the 130 or so validation repertoires and the 500 to 700 first-cohort repertoires, a later analysis reported.

The table came from immunoSEQ multiplex PCR; TCRdb's copy has only in-frame clones and leaves some out. The sample has around 70,000 clones; about 94% are singletons. The CDR3 runs to 13 residues. Unmatched junction bases numbered 7, after V lost 4 bases and J lost 10 bases. Germline V gene sequence: CDR1 SGHRS, CDR2 YFSETQ. The sequenced material came from PBMCs. This TCR was recovered from a young man in good health and CMV-seropositive. The chain recombines TRBV5-1 with TRBJ2-1, with TRBD1 matching 8 bases. The CDR3 region is CASSPGQVGEQFF. CDR3 DNA sequence: TGCGCCAGCAGCCCGGGACAGGTGGGCGAGCAGTTCTTC. The whole variable domain, filled in from reference TRBV5-1 and TRBJ2-1, reads KAGVTQTPRYLIKTRGQQVTLSCSPISGHRSVSWYQQTPGQGLQFLFEYFSETQRNKGNFPGRFSGRQFSNSRSEMNVSTLELGDSALYLCASSPGQVGEQFFGPGTRLTVL.